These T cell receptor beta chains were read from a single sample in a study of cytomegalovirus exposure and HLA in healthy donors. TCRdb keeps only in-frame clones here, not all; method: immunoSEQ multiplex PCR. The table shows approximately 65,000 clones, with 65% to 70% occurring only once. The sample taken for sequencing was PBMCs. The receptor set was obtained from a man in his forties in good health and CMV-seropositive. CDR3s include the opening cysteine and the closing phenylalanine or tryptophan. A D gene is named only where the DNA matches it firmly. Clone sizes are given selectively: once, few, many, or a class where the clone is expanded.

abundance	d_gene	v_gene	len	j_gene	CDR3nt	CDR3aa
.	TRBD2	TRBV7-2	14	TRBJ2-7	TGTGCCAGCAGCTTAGGGACTAGCGGGCACGAGCAGTACTTC	CASSLGTSGHEQYF
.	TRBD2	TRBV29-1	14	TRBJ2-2	TGCAGCGCAGGGGGACTAGCGGGGTCCGGGGAGCTGTTTTTT	CSAGGLAGSGELFF
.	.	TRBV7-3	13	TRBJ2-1	TGTGCCAGCAACCTCCGAGGGGGGGGTGAGCAGTTCTTC	CASNLRGGGEQFF
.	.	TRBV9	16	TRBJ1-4	TGTGCCAGCAGCACTAGGCCAGCGGAGGTTAATGAAAAACTGTTTTTT	CASSTRPAEVNEKLFF
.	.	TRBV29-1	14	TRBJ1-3	TGCAGCGCTACGGAGACAGCCTCTGGAAACACCATATATTTT	CSATETASGNTIYF
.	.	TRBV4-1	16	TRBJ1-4	TGCGCCAGCAGCCCCCACCCGGGGGGTCGGAATGAAAAACTGTTTTTT	CASSPHPGGRNEKLFF
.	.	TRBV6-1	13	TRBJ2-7	TGTGCCAGCAGGACAGTTTCCTCCTACGAGCAGTACTTC	CASRTVSSYEQYF
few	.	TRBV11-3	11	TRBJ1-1	TGTGCCAGCCTTTTACTCTCTGAAGCTTTCTTT	CASLLLSEAFF
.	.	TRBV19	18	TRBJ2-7	TGTGCCAGTAGTGCCCGAGCGGAGACAGGCTACAGCTCCTACGAGCAGTACTTC	CASSARAETGYSSYEQYF
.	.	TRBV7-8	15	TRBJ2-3	TGTGCCAGCAGCTTAGGTCAGAGGAGCACAGATACGCAGTATTTT	CASSLGQRSTDTQYF
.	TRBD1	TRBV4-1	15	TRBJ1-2	TGCGCCAGCAGCCACGAGGGACAGGCCCTATCGGGCTACACCTTC	CASSHEGQALSGYTF
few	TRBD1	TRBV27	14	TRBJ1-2	TGTGCCAGCAGTTCCCAGGGGGCAGGGTATGGCTACACCTTC	CASSSQGAGYGYTF
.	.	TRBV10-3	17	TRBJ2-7	TGTGCCATCAGTCCTCTGGGGGGGCAGGGGTTTTCCCACGAGCAGTACTTC	CAISPLGGQGFSHEQYF
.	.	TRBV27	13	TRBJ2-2	TGTGCCAGCAGAGGACAGATTACCGGGGAGCTGTTTTTT	CASRGQITGELFF
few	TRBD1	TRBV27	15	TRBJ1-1	TGTGCCAGCAGTCCACTACAGGGGGCGCGTACTGAAGCTTTCTTT	CASSPLQGARTEAFF
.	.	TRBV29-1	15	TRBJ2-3	TGCAGCGTTGGCCACCGGGCGGGGCTCACAGATACGCAGTATTTT	CSVGHRAGLTDTQYF
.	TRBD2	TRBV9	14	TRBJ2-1	TGTGCCAGCAGCAGATCCGGGACTAGCAATGAGCAGTTCTTC	CASSRSGTSNEQFF
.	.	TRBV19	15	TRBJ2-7	TGTGCCAGTAGTATAGGCCTGGGACAAGTCTACGAGCAGTACTTC	CASSIGLGQVYEQYF
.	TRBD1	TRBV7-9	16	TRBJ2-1	TGTGCCAGCAGCCTAAACCGGGACAGGAGGGACAATGAGCAGTTCTTC	CASSLNRDRRDNEQFF
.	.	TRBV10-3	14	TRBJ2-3	TGTGCCATCAGTGAGGGACATACCACAGATACGCAGTATTTT	CAISEGHTTDTQYF
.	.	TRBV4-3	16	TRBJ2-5	TGCGCCAGCAGCCAGAGGGGGTCGCAACCTGGGGAGACCCAGTACTTC	CASSQRGSQPGETQYF
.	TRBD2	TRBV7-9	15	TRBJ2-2	TGTGCCAGCAGCGCTGGACTAGCGGGGGCCGGGGAGCTGTTTTTT	CASSAGLAGAGELFF
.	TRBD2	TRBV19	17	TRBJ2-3	TGTGCCAGTAGTGACCGCGGGACTAGCGGGATCACAGATACGCAGTATTTT	CASSDRGTSGITDTQYF